Listed here are 15 T cell receptor beta chains from one sample, sequenced in a study of OX40 agonist ivuxolimab in advanced cancers. Method: immunoSEQ multiplex PCR; TCRdb's copy keeps in-frame clones and lacks some. The sample has over 65,000 clones; over 85% are singletons. The sample in question was CD4+ or CD8+ T cells sorted from blood, obtained in a trial of the OX40 agonist ivuxolimab. The receptor set was obtained from an adult with an advanced solid tumor such as melanoma, head and neck, liver or kidney cancer.

V and J are TRBV10-2 and TRBJ1-2, with D unresolved. The CDR3 covers 17 residues. Germline V gives CDR1 WSHSY, CDR2 SAAADI. V was cut by 0 bases and J by 4 bases, with 18 bases left in between. CDR3: CASSESSGGGRTYGYTF. For the CDR3, the DNA is TGCGCCAGCAGTGAGTCATCGGGAGGAGGTAGGACCTATGGCTACACCTTC.

The V gene is TRBV25-1, the J gene TRBJ1-5, with a weak D call TRBD1 (5 bases). CDR3 length equals 15 residues. Germline values: CDR1 MGHDK, CDR2 SYGVNS. V was shortened by 2 bases and J by 3 bases, with 11 bases between the two germline ends. Here the CDR3 DNA reads TGTGCCAGCAGTGAAGGGGCAGGACTCAATCAGCCCCAGCATTTT. Translated: CASSEGAGLNQPQHF.

The chain uses TRBV27 and TRBJ2-7; 9 bases are a match to TRBD1. Germline values: CDR1 MNHEY, CDR2 SMNVEV (reference sequence). This CDR3 region has 14 residues. Trimming removed 5 bases from V and 2 bases from J; junction bases left unmatched: 4. This CDR3 reads CASSPGTGPYEQYF. In DNA form, the CDR3 reads TGTGCCAGCAGTCCAGGGACAGGGCCCTACGAGCAGTACTTC.

This clone came up a few times. Other DNA sequences in the same sample also yield this CDR3. The chain is built from TRBV30 and TRBJ1-1, with D unclear. CDR1 and CDR2 (germline): GTSNPN, SVGIG (reference sequence). V lost 0 bases to trimming and J lost 1 base, with 6 bases between them. This CDR3 is 13 amino acids long. The CDR3 DNA reads TGTGCCTGGAGTGTACGGGGGAACACTGAAGCTTTCTTT. Its protein is CAWSVRGNTEAFF.

The chain recombines TRBV28 with TRBJ2-5; no clear D. The length of the CDR3 is 14 residues. CDR1 MDHEN and CDR2 SYDVKM come from the germline V gene. V lost 2 bases to trimming and J lost 7 bases, with 14 bases between them. CDR3 DNA: TGTGCCAGCAGTTTACGGCTACCCAGTACGACCCAGTACTTC. Translating it yields CASSLRLPSTTQYF.

This rearrangement joins TRBV7-7 to TRBJ2-1; 7 bases are shared with TRBD1. The CDR3 is 14 amino acids. With 5 bases clipped from V and 4 bases from J, the junction kept 5 bases outside the gene matches. CDR1 and CDR2 from the germline V gene are SSHAT and FNYEAQ (reference sequence). CDR3 bases: TGTGCCAGCAGCCCCTTGGGACAGTACAATGAGCAGTTCTTC. This translates into CASSPLGQYNEQFF.

This clone has a single count. This chain links TRBV7-9 with TRBJ2-1; D possibly corresponds to TRBD1 (6 bases). The CDR3 is 13 residues long. Germline CDR1 is SEHNR and CDR2 is FQNEAQ (reference sequence). V was pared by 6 bases and J by 10 bases, with 16 bases between. The CDR3 is CASSYSGTPEQFF. The CDR3 nucleotides are TGTGCCAGCAGTTATTCTGGGACACCCGAGCAGTTCTTC.

V usage is TRBV2 and J usage is TRBJ2-1; no firm D call. Per germline, CDR1 SNHLY and CDR2 FYNNEI. The CDR3 is made up of 11 amino acids. V lost 7 bases and J 4 bases, leaving 5 bases between the germline ends. The CDR3 sequence: CASKLYNEQFF. As DNA, the CDR3 is TGTGCCAGCAAGCTTTACAATGAGCAGTTCTTC.

V and J are TRBV18 and TRBJ1-5; TRBD1 is a possible D gene (5 bases). V dropped 3 bases and J dropped 2 bases, with 14 bases sitting between them. This CDR3 contains 16 residues. From germline, CDR1 is KGHSH and CDR2 LQKENI. The CDR3 sequence: CASSPQEGQGNQPQHF. The CDR3 DNA sequence: TGTGCCAGCTCACCGCAAGAGGGGCAAGGCAATCAGCCCCAGCATTTT.

The J gene is TRBJ2-7, the V gene TRBV2, with a tentative D call TRBD2 (7 bases). V lost 5 bases and J 1 base, leaving 18 bases between the germline ends. The CDR3 has 16 amino acids. Germline-derived CDR1 and CDR2 are SNHLY and FYNNEI. This CDR3 reads CASSLPGGPRSYEQYF. The CDR3 DNA reads TGTGCCAGCAGTCTCCCCGGGGGGCCCAGATCCTACGAGCAGTACTTC.

As concerns this clone: Mismatch with germline at one junction end may stem from a read error. This specimen includes other DNA sequences encoding the same CDR3. This rearrangement joins TRBV18 to TRBJ2-7; 10 nucleotides line up with TRBD1. Germline values: CDR1 KGHSH, CDR2 LQKENI. This CDR3 is 17 amino acids long. The CDR3 here is CASSPWAPGQGAYEQYF. CDR3 in DNA: TGCGCCAGCTCACCATGGGCTCCAGGACAGGGGGCCTACGAGCAGTACTTC.

This chain uses TRBV6-5 with TRBJ2-7, with D maybe TRBD1 (5 bases). From germline, CDR1 is MNHEY and CDR2 SVGAGI. This CDR3 has 13 amino acids. V was cut by 6 bases and J by 0 bases, with 9 bases left in between. The CDR3 region is CASSTGSSYEQYF. The CDR3 DNA reads TGTGCCAGCAGCACAGGAAGCTCCTACGAGCAGTACTTC.

This clone was detected once. J is TRBJ2-1 and V is TRBV29-1; D is undetermined. V lost 0 bases and J lost 0, with 9 bases in between. Germline V gives CDR1 SQVTM, CDR2 ANQGSEA. This CDR3 is 15 amino acids long. The CDR3 loop is CSVEEGVSSYNEQFF. DNA for the CDR3: TGCAGCGTTGAAGAAGGAGTAAGCTCCTACAATGAGCAGTTCTTC.

This clone showed up just a few times. V is TRBV7-2 and J is TRBJ1-2; 8 bases are a match to TRBD1. Germline assignment: CDR1 SGHTA and CDR2 FQGNSA. This CDR3 has 14 amino acids. V was clipped by 6 bases and J by 4 bases; unmatched bases: 7. CDR3 region: CASSRDRGAYGYTF. The CDR3 DNA sequence: TGTGCCAGCAGTCGAGACAGGGGTGCCTATGGCTACACCTTC.

The chain joins TRBV11-2 to TRBJ2-5; TRBD2 agrees at 15 bases. The length of the CDR3 is 17 residues. With V trimmed by 3 bases and J by 5 bases, 7 bases remained unmatched. Germline V CDR1 and CDR2: SGHAT, FQNNGV. The CDR3 DNA sequence: TGTGCCAGCAGCTTTTCCTATGGACTAGCGGGAGGGGAGACCCAGTACTTC. Translation: CASSFSYGLAGGETQYF. Together with reference TRBV11-2 and TRBJ2-5, the CDR3 gives the full variable domain: EAGVAQSPRYKIIEKRQSVAFWCNPISGHATLYWYQQILGQGPKLLIQFQNNGVVDDSQLPKDRFSAERLKGVDSTLKIQPAKLEDSAVYLCASSFSYGLAGGETQYFGPGTRLLVL.